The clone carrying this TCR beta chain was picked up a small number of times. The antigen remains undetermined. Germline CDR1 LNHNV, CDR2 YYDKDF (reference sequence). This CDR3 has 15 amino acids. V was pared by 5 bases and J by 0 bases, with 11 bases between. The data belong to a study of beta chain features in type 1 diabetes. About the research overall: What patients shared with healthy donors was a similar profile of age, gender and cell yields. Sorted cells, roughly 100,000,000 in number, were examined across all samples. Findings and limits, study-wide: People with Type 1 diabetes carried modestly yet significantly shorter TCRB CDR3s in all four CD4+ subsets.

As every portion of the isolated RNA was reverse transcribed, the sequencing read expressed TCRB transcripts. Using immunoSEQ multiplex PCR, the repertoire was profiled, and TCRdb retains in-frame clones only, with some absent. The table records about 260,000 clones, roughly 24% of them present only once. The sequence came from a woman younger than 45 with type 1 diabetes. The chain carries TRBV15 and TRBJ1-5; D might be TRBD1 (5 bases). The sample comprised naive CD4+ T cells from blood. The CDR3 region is CATSFSGHSNQPQHF. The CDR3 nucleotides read TGTGCCACCAGCTTTTCCGGACATAGCAATCAGCCCCAGCATTTT.